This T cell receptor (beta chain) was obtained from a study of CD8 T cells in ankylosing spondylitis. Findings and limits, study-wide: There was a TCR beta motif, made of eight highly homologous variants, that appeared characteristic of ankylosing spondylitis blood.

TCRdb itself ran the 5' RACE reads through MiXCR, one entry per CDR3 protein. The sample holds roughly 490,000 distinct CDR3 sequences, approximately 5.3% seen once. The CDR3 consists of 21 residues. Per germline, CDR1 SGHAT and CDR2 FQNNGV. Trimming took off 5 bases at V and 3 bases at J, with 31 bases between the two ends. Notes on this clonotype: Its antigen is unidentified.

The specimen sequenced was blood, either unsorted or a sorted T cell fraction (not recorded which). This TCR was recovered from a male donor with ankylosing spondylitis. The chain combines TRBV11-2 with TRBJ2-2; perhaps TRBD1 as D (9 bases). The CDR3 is CASSRHRGLYLGSGDTGELFF. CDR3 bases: TGTGCCAGCAGCCGCCACAGGGGGCTTTATCTTGGTAGCGGGGACACCGGGGAGCTGTTTTTT.